This T cell receptor (beta chain) appears in the sequencing data of a study of human T cells and chemical hapten exposure. Study context: Patients additionally received therapeutic doses of diphenylcyclopropenone on the scalp once a week, and this continued throughout the roughly 25-week study. Read at 6 days, the patch tests placed 0.01% DPC on the upper back.

Whole-study findings and limits: Patch test score rose with PT1 expanded TCR count, significant at thresholds 8, 16 and 32, not 4. Expanded TCRs were compared with controls, and the expanded TCRs formed significantly more large CDR3 similarity clusters.

As regards this clonotype: What it binds is unknown.

Germline V lookup: CDR1 SEHNR, CDR2 FQNEAQ (reference sequence). This CDR3 is 16 amino acids long. The junction had 8 bases not matched to a gene; V was cut back by 1 base and J by 5 bases. A single record per CDR3 protein comes from TCRdb applying MiXCR to the RACE reads. The data show approximately 400,000 distinct CDR3 sequences, roughly 4.8% seen once. The time point is: patch test 1, 2 weeks after DPC sensitization. The treatment is: therapeutic diphenylcyclopropenone sensitization with weekly scalp DPC. This receptor was taken from a woman aged 50 to 60 with alopecia areata. Some clones in this sample may be carry-over from other donors' samples. Sequences were derived from whole blood, sampled in connection with sensitization to the hapten diphenylcyclopropenone (DPC). The chain joins TRBV7-9 to TRBJ2-3; 8 bases are a match to TRBD2. DNA of the CDR3: TGTGCCAGCAGCTTAGGTGCAGCGGGAGCCGGAGATACGCAGTATTTT. Translating it yields CASSLGAAGAGDTQYF.